The rows below give T cell receptor beta chains drawn from one sample of a study of blood T cell repertoires in COVID-19. Here immunoSEQ multiplex PCR was the method, and the copy in TCRdb shows in-frame clones only, minus some. The sample shows around 250,000 clones, approximately 85% of them seen only once. The sequenced sample consisted of PBMCs or T cells enriched from blood (not recorded which). The origin of the receptors is a woman between 45 and 60 years old with acute COVID-19. Both conserved end residues are part of each CDR3. The D gene is left open where the match is weak. Clone size is given for some rows only: seen once, a few or many times, or a class if the clone is expanded.

CDR3 DNA	CDR3 protein	V gene	clone size	J gene	D gene
TGTGCCATCAGTGGTTCAACAAGAGAAGCTTTCTTT	CAISGSTREAFF	TRBV10-3	NA	TRBJ1-1	NA
TGCGCCAGCAGCCCGGACAGGGTTTCAGATACGCAGTATTTT	CASSPDRVSDTQYF	TRBV5-1	once	TRBJ2-3	TRBD1
TGTGCCAGCAGCAGAGGACAGGATAACACTGAAGCTTTCTTT	CASSRGQDNTEAFF	TRBV5-4	NA	TRBJ1-1	TRBD1
TGTGCCAGCAGCCCGGGTCATGGCGGGGGGGCAGATACGCAGTATTTT	CASSPGHGGGADTQYF	TRBV7-3	NA	TRBJ2-3	TRBD2
TGTGCCAGCAGCTCGTACCGGGACAGGGCTATTAATTCACCCCTCCACTTT	CASSSYRDRAINSPLHF	TRBV7-9	NA	TRBJ1-6	TRBD1
TGTGCCAGCTCACGACAGGGGGGGACCTACAATGAGCAGTTCTTC	CASSRQGGTYNEQFF	TRBV18	NA	TRBJ2-1	TRBD1
TGTGCCAGCAGTGAAGGGCGGGGGGCCGCTTACGAGCAGTACTTC	CASSEGRGAAYEQYF	TRBV2	NA	TRBJ2-7	TRBD2
TGTGCCAGCAGCCCAATTCTAGGGAACACTGAAGCTTTCTTT	CASSPILGNTEAFF	TRBV14	once	TRBJ1-1	NA
TGTGCCAGCACTCCAGCCAAAGGGGATTCACCCCTCCACTTT	CASTPAKGDSPLHF	TRBV2	NA	TRBJ1-6	NA
TGTGCCAGCAGTCATCGACAGGCGCCGGGAAACACCATATATTTT	CASSHRQAPGNTIYF	TRBV6-5	NA	TRBJ1-3	NA
TGTGCCAGCAGCGCCCAGGGACTAGCGGGGCCTACAGGAGAGCAGTTCTTC	CASSAQGLAGPTGEQFF	TRBV13	NA	TRBJ2-1	TRBD2
TGTGCCAGCAAACTGTCCGGCAGGGGGCGCCAAGAGACCCAGTACTTC	CASKLSGRGRQETQYF	TRBV6-6	NA	TRBJ2-5	TRBD1
TGTGCCACCGAAGACGGGTCCCCCGGACAGCCCCAGCATTTT	CATEDGSPGQPQHF	TRBV24-1	NA	TRBJ1-5	NA
TGTGCCAGCAGCTTAGAACTAGCGGGGGCTCACTCCTACAATGAGCAGTTCTTC	CASSLELAGAHSYNEQFF	TRBV7-2	once	TRBJ2-1	TRBD2
TGTGCCAGCAGTCCCCGGACTAGACTCGGGGCTTTCTTT	CASSPRTRLGAFF	TRBV6-5	NA	TRBJ1-1	NA
TGTGCCAGCAGCTCTGGGACAGAAGCCTACGCTTTCTTT	CASSSGTEAYAFF	TRBV13	NA	TRBJ1-1	TRBD1
TGTGCCAGCGGGACTAGCGGGGGGGCGAGTGAGCAGTTCTTC	CASGTSGGASEQFF	TRBV2	NA	TRBJ2-1	TRBD2
TGTGCCTGGAGTGTCGGCAGGGCGGGAAGGAATTCACCCCTCCACTTT	CAWSVGRAGRNSPLHF	TRBV30	NA	TRBJ1-6	NA
TGTGCCAGCAGCCCAGGGACAGGACTGAATTCACCCCTCCACTTT	CASSPGTGLNSPLHF	TRBV7-3	NA	TRBJ1-6	TRBD1
TGTGCCAGCAGCTTTGATGACAAGAAGCAGTACTTC	CASSFDDKKQYF	TRBV7-2	NA	TRBJ2-7	NA
TGTGCCAGCAGCTTGCTGGACAGCTCCTACGAGCAGTACTTC	CASSLLDSSYEQYF	TRBV5-4	few	TRBJ2-7	NA
TGTGCCTGGCACCAGGGATACAATGAGCAGTTCTTC	CAWHQGYNEQFF	TRBV30	NA	TRBJ2-1	NA
TGTGCCAGCACGGTCAGGGTGAACACTGAAGCTTTCTTT	CASTVRVNTEAFF	TRBV2	NA	TRBJ1-1	NA
TGTGCCAGCAGTTTGGAGGGCCTCTATGGCTACACCTTC	CASSLEGLYGYTF	TRBV27	NA	TRBJ1-2	NA
TGTGCCTGGGGGATGGTCAGGGCCCCTATTTCACCCCTCCACTTT	CAWGMVRAPISPLHF	TRBV30	NA	TRBJ1-6	NA
TGTGCCAGCACTCCAAGGACAGGGGAAATCTTGGGGGAGCAGTTCTTC	CASTPRTGEILGEQFF	TRBV9	NA	TRBJ2-1	TRBD1
TGCGCCAGCAGCTTGGAAGGCGGATTCTCCTACAATGAGCAGTTCTTC	CASSLEGGFSYNEQFF	TRBV5-1	NA	TRBJ2-1	NA
TGTGCCAGCAGCACGACAGTTAACACTGAAGCTTTCTTT	CASSTTVNTEAFF	TRBV5-5	NA	TRBJ1-1	NA
TGTGCCAGCAGCTTCCGAAGCGGGGGGCTAAGTAGCTCCTACAATGAGCAGTTCTTC	CASSFRSGGLSSSYNEQFF	TRBV7-9	NA	TRBJ2-1	TRBD2
TGTGCCATCGAAAAAGGGAGGAATGGATATGGCTACACCTTC	CAIEKGRNGYGYTF	TRBV10-3	NA	TRBJ1-2	NA
TGTGCCATCGGGCTGGGTGGCACAGATACGCAGTATTTT	CAIGLGGTDTQYF	TRBV10-3	NA	TRBJ2-3	NA
TGTGCCAGCAGCCAAGGGAACAGGGGCCCTCACTACGAGCAGTACTTC	CASSQGNRGPHYEQYF	TRBV3-1/TRBV3-2	NA	TRBJ2-7	TRBD1
TGTGCCAGCAGCTTAGGTGGCTTCTCTGGAAACACCATATATTTT	CASSLGGFSGNTIYF	TRBV7-6	few	TRBJ1-3	NA
TGTGCCAGTAGTATTTGGACAGGGTCCGGCAATCAGCCCCAGCATTTT	CASSIWTGSGNQPQHF	TRBV19	NA	TRBJ1-5	TRBD1
TGTGCCAGCAGCGCAGGGGCCCACCTGGAGAAACTGTTTTTT	CASSAGAHLEKLFF	TRBV7-2	NA	TRBJ1-4	NA
TGTGCCAGCAGTGAGCGTTGGGGGGTCTTATGGGACACTGAAGCTTTCTTT	CASSERWGVLWDTEAFF	TRBV6-4	NA	TRBJ1-1	NA
TGTGCCAGCAGCTTTGGGGGACAGATTAGCACAGATACGCAGTATTTT	CASSFGGQISTDTQYF	TRBV7-2	NA	TRBJ2-3	TRBD1
TGTGCCAGCACCGGACAGGGGCAAAACATTCAGTACTTC	CASTGQGQNIQYF	TRBV6-5	NA	TRBJ2-4	TRBD1
TGTGCCAGCAGTGAAGGAAAGCATTATAGCAATCAGCCCCAGCATTTT	CASSEGKHYSNQPQHF	TRBV2	once	TRBJ1-5	NA
TGTGCCAGCAGCGCGGGGACAGGCCTAATGAACACTGAAGCTTTCTTT	CASSAGTGLMNTEAFF	TRBV2	NA	TRBJ1-1	TRBD1
TGCAGTGCTAGTCTCGATCGAGGAAGGTCGGGCACCGGGGAGCTGTTTTTT	CSASLDRGRSGTGELFF	TRBV20-1	NA	TRBJ2-2	NA
TGTGCCAGCAGTTACGCACAGGGGAACAATGAGCAGTTCTTC	CASSYAQGNNEQFF	TRBV6-5	NA	TRBJ2-1	TRBD1
TGCGCCAGCAGCTTGGTCGATCAGGGTGGACGAGGAGGCTACACCTTC	CASSLVDQGGRGGYTF	TRBV5-1	NA	TRBJ1-2	NA